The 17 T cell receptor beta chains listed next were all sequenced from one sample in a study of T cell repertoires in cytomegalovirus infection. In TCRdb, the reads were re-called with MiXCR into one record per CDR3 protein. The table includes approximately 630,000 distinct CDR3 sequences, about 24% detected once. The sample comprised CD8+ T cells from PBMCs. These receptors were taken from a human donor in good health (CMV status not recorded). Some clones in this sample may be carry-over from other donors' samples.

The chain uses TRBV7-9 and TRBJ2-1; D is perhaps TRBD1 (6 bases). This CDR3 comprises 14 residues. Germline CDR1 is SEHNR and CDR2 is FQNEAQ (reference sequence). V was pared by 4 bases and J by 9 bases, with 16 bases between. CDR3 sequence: CASSSAQGRGEQFF. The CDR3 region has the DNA TGTGCCAGCAGCTCGGCACAGGGACGGGGTGAGCAGTTCTTC.

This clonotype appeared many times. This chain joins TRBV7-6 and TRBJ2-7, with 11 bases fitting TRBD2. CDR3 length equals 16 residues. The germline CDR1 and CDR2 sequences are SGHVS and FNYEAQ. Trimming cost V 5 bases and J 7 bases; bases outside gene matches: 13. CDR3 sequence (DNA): TGTGCCAGCAGCCCGATGGGACTAGCGGCCCTGGGGGAGCAGTACTTC. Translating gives CASSPMGLAALGEQYF.

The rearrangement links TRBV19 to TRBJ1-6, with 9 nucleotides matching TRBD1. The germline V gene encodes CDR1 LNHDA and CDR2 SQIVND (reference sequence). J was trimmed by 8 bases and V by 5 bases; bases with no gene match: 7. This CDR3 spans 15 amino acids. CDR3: CASSPGQGFDSPLHF. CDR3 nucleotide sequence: TGTGCCAGTAGTCCGGGACAGGGTTTCGATTCACCCCTCCACTTT.

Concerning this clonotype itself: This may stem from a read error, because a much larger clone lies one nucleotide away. Written as DNA, the CDR3 is TGTGCCAGCAGCGTAGACAAGGGGCCGGATCGGGGCTACACCTTC. This translates into CASSVDKGPDRGYTF. The chain is built from TRBV7-2 and TRBJ1-2; a weak D match, TRBD1 (5 bases). Germline V gives CDR1 SGHTA, CDR2 FQGNSA. The CDR3 has 15 amino acids. Trimming pared 5 bases from V and 8 bases from J, leaving 21 bases between.

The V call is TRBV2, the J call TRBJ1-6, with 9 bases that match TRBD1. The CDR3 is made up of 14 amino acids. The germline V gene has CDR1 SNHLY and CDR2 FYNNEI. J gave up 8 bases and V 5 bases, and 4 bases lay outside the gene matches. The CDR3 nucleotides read TGTGCCAGCAGTCCGGGACAGGGCCATTCACCCCTCCACTTT. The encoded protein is CASSPGQGHSPLHF.

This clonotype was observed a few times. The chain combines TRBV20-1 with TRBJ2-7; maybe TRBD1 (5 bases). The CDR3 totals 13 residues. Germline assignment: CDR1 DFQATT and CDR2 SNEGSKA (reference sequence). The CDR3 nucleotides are TGCACCGTGGACAATCAAGATTCCTACGAGCAGTACGTC. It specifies CTVDNQDSYEQYV.

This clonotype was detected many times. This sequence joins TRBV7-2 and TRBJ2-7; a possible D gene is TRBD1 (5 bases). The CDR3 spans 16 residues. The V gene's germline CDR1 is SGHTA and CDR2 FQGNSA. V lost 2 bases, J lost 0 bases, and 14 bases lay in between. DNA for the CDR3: TGTGCCAGCAGCTTACTAGGGGTTCGTAGCTCCTACGAGCAGTACTTC. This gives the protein CASSLLGVRSSYEQYF.

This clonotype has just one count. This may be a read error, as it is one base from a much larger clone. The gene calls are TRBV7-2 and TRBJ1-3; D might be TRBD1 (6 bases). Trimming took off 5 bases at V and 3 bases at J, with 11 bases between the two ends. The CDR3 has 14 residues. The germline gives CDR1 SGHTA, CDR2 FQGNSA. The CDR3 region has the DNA TGTGCCAGCAGCCCGCAGGGGAATGGAAACACCATATATTTT. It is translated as CASSPQGNGNTIYF.

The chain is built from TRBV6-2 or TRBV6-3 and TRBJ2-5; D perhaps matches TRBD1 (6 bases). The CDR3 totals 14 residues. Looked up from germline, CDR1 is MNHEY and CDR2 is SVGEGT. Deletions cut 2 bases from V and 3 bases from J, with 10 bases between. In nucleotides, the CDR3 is TGTGCCAGCAGTTACCCAGGGGCGAAAGAGACCCAGTACTTC. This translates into CASSYPGAKETQYF.

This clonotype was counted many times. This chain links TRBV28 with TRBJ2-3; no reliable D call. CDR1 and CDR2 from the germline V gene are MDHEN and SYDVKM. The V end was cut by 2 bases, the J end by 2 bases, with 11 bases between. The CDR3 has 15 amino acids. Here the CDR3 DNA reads TGTGCCAGCAGTTTAGACGTCGCTGACACAGATACGCAGTATTTT. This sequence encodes CASSLDVADTDTQYF.

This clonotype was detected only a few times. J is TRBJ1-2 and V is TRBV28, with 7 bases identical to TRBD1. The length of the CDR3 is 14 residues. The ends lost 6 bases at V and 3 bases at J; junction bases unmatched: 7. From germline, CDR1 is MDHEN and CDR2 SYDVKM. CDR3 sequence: CASSERTGHYGYTF. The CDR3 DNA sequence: TGTGCCAGCAGCGAACGGACAGGCCACTATGGCTACACCTTC.

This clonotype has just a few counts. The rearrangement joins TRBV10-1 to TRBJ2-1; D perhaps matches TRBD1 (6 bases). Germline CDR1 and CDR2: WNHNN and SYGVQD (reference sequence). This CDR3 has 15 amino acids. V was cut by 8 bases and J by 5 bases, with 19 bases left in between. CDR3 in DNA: TGCGCCAGCTCTCTCCGGGGCAGGGGCAACAATGAGCAGTTCTTC. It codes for CASSLRGRGNNEQFF.

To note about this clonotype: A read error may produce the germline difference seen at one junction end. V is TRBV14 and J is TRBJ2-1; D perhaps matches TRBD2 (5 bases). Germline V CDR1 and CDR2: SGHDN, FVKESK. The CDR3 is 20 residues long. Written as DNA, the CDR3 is TGTGCCAGCAGCCAAGGTATGGCTAGCAGGAATCGGGGATCCTATAATGAGCAGTTCTTC. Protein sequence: CASSQGMASRNRGSYNEQFF.

CDR3 coding DNA: TGTGCCAGCAGCTTCTTACTAGCGGATACCTACAATGAGCAGTTCTTC. Its translation: CASSFLLADTYNEQFF. The chain links TRBV7-2 to TRBJ2-1; TRBD2 matches 8 bases. Trimming at V came to 3 bases and at J to 2 bases, leaving 6 bases not matched to a gene. There are 16 residues in the CDR3. Germline lookup yields CDR1 SGHTA and CDR2 FQGNSA.

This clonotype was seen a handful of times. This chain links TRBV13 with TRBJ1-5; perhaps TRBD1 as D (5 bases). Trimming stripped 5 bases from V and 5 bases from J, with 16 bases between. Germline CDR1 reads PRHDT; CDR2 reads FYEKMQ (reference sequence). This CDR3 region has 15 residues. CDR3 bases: TGTGCCAGCAGCCGCCGGGGGGGGTTGGATCAGCCCCAGCATTTT. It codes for CASSRRGGLDQPQHF.

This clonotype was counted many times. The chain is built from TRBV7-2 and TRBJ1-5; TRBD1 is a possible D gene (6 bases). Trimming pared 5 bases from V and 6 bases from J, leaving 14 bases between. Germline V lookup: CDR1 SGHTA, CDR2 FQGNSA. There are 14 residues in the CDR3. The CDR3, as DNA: TGTGCCAGCAGCCCCCCCCCAGGGGCTCAGCCCCAGCATTTT. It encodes CASSPPPGAQPQHF.

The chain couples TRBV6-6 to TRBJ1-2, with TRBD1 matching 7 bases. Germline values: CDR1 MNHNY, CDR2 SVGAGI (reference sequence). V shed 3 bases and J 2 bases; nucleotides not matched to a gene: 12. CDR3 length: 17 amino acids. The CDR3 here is CASSYSPSGTENYGYTF. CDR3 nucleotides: TGTGCCAGCAGTTATTCCCCTTCCGGGACAGAAAACTATGGCTACACCTTC.